The rows below give T cell receptor beta chains drawn from one sample of a study of chemoradiotherapy in HPV16-positive cancers. TCRdb's table, derived via immunoSEQ multiplex PCR, lists solely in-frame clones and lacks some. Of about 23,000 clones listed, roughly 87% are singletons. Specimen: blood, collected from a patient who underwent chemoradiotherapy. These receptors came from a human donor with HPV-associated anogenital cancer. Each CDR3 is given with its conserved first and last residue. D genes are given only for firm matches. A clone size is listed for some rows: how often the clone was seen (once, few, many), or a class if it is expanded.

clone size: NA
CDR3 length: 15
J gene: TRBJ1-4
D gene: NA
V gene: TRBV27
CDR3 DNA: TGTGCCAGCAGCGCATCGAGCTTGGGGATAGAAAAACTGTTTTTT
CDR3 protein: CASSASSLGIEKLFF

clone size: NA
CDR3 length: 13
J gene: TRBJ1-5
D gene: TRBD1
V gene: TRBV29-1
CDR3 DNA: TGCAGCGTAGGACAGGCCGGGAATCAGCCCCAGCATTTT
CDR3 protein: CSVGQAGNQPQHF

clone size: NA
CDR3 length: 17
J gene: TRBJ2-3
D gene: NA
V gene: TRBV5-8
CDR3 DNA: TGTGCCAGCAGCTTGGCAGGGGTGTCACGTCGGACAGATACGCAGTATTTT
CDR3 protein: CASSLAGVSRRTDTQYF

clone size: NA
CDR3 length: 15
J gene: TRBJ1-4
D gene: NA
V gene: TRBV7-2
CDR3 DNA: TGTGCCAGCAGCTTAGGGGCGGGCCTGAATGAAAAACTGTTTTTT
CDR3 protein: CASSLGAGLNEKLFF

clone size: NA
CDR3 length: 14
J gene: TRBJ2-1
D gene: NA
V gene: TRBV10-2
CDR3 DNA: TGCGCCAGCAATTTCGGCCCGCCAAGGAATGAGCAGTTCTTC
CDR3 protein: CASNFGPPRNEQFF

clone size: NA
CDR3 length: 16
J gene: TRBJ1-5
D gene: TRBD1
V gene: TRBV7-8
CDR3 DNA: TGTGCCAGCAGCTTAGTTTTTACAGGGGAAGACCAGCCCCAGCATTTT
CDR3 protein: CASSLVFTGEDQPQHF

clone size: once
CDR3 length: 13
J gene: TRBJ1-6
D gene: NA
V gene: TRBV7-9
CDR3 DNA: TGTGCCAGCAGCTTAGGGGCAAGTTCACCCCTCCACTTT
CDR3 protein: CASSLGASSPLHF

clone size: NA
CDR3 length: 12
J gene: TRBJ2-1
D gene: TRBD2
V gene: TRBV10-3
CDR3 DNA: TGTGCCACCGCGACTAGCGGCTATGAGCAGTTCTTC
CDR3 protein: CATATSGYEQFF

clone size: NA
CDR3 length: 14
J gene: TRBJ2-5
D gene: NA
V gene: TRBV7-2
CDR3 DNA: TGTGCCAGCAGCTTCGAGACAGGTCGAGAGACCCAGTACTTC
CDR3 protein: CASSFETGRETQYF

clone size: NA
CDR3 length: 15
J gene: TRBJ2-5
D gene: NA
V gene: TRBV11-2
CDR3 DNA: TGTGCCAGCAGCTTAGATCAGGGTTCTCTGGGGACCCAGTACTTC
CDR3 protein: CASSLDQGSLGTQYF

clone size: NA
CDR3 length: 16
J gene: TRBJ1-4
D gene: NA
V gene: TRBV11-2
CDR3 DNA: TGTGCCAGCAGCTTAGATTGGGGGGGCAAGAATGAAAAACTGTTTTTT
CDR3 protein: CASSLDWGGKNEKLFF

clone size: NA
CDR3 length: 15
J gene: TRBJ1-3
D gene: TRBD1
V gene: TRBV9
CDR3 DNA: TGTGCCAGCAGCGTAGGGACAGGGAGAGGAAACACCATATATTTT
CDR3 protein: CASSVGTGRGNTIYF

clone size: NA
CDR3 length: 11
J gene: TRBJ1-1
D gene: NA
V gene: TRBV30
CDR3 DNA: TGTGCCTGGAGTCTTAGTACTGAAGCTTTCTTT
CDR3 protein: CAWSLSTEAFF

clone size: NA
CDR3 length: 14
J gene: TRBJ1-1
D gene: NA
V gene: TRBV9
CDR3 DNA: TGTGCCAGCAGCGTAGACCAGGGAAACACTGAAGCTTTCTTT
CDR3 protein: CASSVDQGNTEAFF

clone size: NA
CDR3 length: 15
J gene: TRBJ2-3
D gene: NA
V gene: TRBV5-6
CDR3 DNA: TGTGCCAGCAGCTTGTATAGAGGGTTTACAGATACGCAGTATTTT
CDR3 protein: CASSLYRGFTDTQYF

clone size: once
CDR3 length: 13
J gene: TRBJ1-2
D gene: NA
V gene: TRBV9
CDR3 DNA: TGTGCCAGCAGCGTGGCAGCTAACTATGGCTACACCTTC
CDR3 protein: CASSVAANYGYTF

clone size: NA
CDR3 length: 13
J gene: TRBJ1-5
D gene: NA
V gene: TRBV14
CDR3 DNA: TGTGCCAGCAGCCAAGATAGGAGTCAGCCCCAGCATTTT
CDR3 protein: CASSQDRSQPQHF

clone size: NA
CDR3 length: 17
J gene: TRBJ1-6
D gene: TRBD1
V gene: TRBV7-9
CDR3 DNA: TGTGCCAGCAGCTCGGGACAGGGGCATTTGGATAATTCACCCCTCCACTTT
CDR3 protein: CASSSGQGHLDNSPLHF

clone size: once
CDR3 length: 15
J gene: TRBJ2-5
D gene: TRBD2
V gene: TRBV11-3
CDR3 DNA: TGTGCCAGCAGCTTCGGACTAGCGGAGAAAGAGACCCAGTACTTC
CDR3 protein: CASSFGLAEKETQYF

clone size: NA
CDR3 length: 16
J gene: TRBJ2-5
D gene: TRBD2
V gene: TRBV7-3
CDR3 DNA: TGTGCCAGCAGCCCCCAAGGCGGGCGGGGGATGGAGACCCAGTACTTC
CDR3 protein: CASSPQGGRGMETQYF

clone size: NA
CDR3 length: 15
J gene: TRBJ2-1
D gene: NA
V gene: TRBV29-1
CDR3 DNA: TGCAGCGTTGAGGGGTCCGGGACCAACTACAATGAGCAGTTCTTC
CDR3 protein: CSVEGSGTNYNEQFF

clone size: NA
CDR3 length: 16
J gene: TRBJ2-7
D gene: TRBD1
V gene: TRBV7-9
CDR3 DNA: TGTGCCAGCACCCCGGGACAGGGTTCGATTGGTTACGAGCAGTACTTC
CDR3 protein: CASTPGQGSIGYEQYF

clone size: NA
CDR3 length: 14
J gene: TRBJ1-5
D gene: NA
V gene: TRBV6-5
CDR3 DNA: TGTGCCAGCAGTTACTCGGGCGGGGGTCAGCCCCAGCATTTT
CDR3 protein: CASSYSGGGQPQHF

clone size: once
CDR3 length: 16
J gene: TRBJ2-3
D gene: NA
V gene: TRBV27
CDR3 DNA: TGTGCCAGCAGTACCTATCCAGTGGTCGGCACAGATACGCAGTATTTT
CDR3 protein: CASSTYPVVGTDTQYF

clone size: NA
CDR3 length: 16
J gene: TRBJ2-3
D gene: TRBD2
V gene: TRBV19
CDR3 DNA: TGTGCCAGTAGTATAGCCCCGGGAGGGGCCACAGATACGCAGTATTTT
CDR3 protein: CASSIAPGGATDTQYF

clone size: once
CDR3 length: 14
J gene: TRBJ2-7
D gene: TRBD2
V gene: TRBV5-1
CDR3 DNA: TGCGCCAGCACGGGAGGACTAGCGGGAGTTGAGCAGTACTTC
CDR3 protein: CASTGGLAGVEQYF

clone size: NA
CDR3 length: 12
J gene: TRBJ2-1
D gene: NA
V gene: TRBV5-1
CDR3 DNA: TGCGCCAGCAGGGCTGCCAACAATGAGCAGTTCTTC
CDR3 protein: CASRAANNEQFF

clone size: NA
CDR3 length: 14
J gene: TRBJ1-1
D gene: NA
V gene: TRBV19
CDR3 DNA: TGTGCCAGTAGTCGACAGGTGACAGCGACTGAAGCTTTCTTT
CDR3 protein: CASSRQVTATEAFF

clone size: NA
CDR3 length: 14
J gene: TRBJ2-3
D gene: NA
V gene: TRBV5-1
CDR3 DNA: TGCGCCAGCAGCACCACAATTCTCACAGATACGCAGTATTTT
CDR3 protein: CASSTTILTDTQYF

clone size: NA
CDR3 length: 14
J gene: TRBJ1-1
D gene: TRBD1
V gene: TRBV11-1
CDR3 DNA: TGTGCCAGCAGCTTAGAGACAGGGTTCACTGAAGCTTTCTTT
CDR3 protein: CASSLETGFTEAFF

clone size: few
CDR3 length: 16
J gene: TRBJ2-2
D gene: TRBD1
V gene: TRBV19
CDR3 DNA: TGTGCCAGTAGTAGGGGACAGGGGGGATACACCGGGGAGCTGTTTTTT
CDR3 protein: CASSRGQGGYTGELFF

clone size: NA
CDR3 length: 14
J gene: TRBJ2-5
D gene: NA
V gene: TRBV19
CDR3 DNA: TGTGCCACCTTAGAAACAGGGAACCAAGAGACCCAGTACTTC
CDR3 protein: CATLETGNQETQYF

clone size: NA
CDR3 length: 15
J gene: TRBJ2-5
D gene: TRBD2
V gene: TRBV10-3
CDR3 DNA: TGTGCCATCAGTGTAGCGGGCGATCAAGCAGAGACCCAGTACTTC
CDR3 protein: CAISVAGDQAETQYF

clone size: NA
CDR3 length: 17
J gene: TRBJ2-2
D gene: NA
V gene: TRBV5-6
CDR3 DNA: TGTGCCAGCAGCTTGGAAAGCATGACCAGGGCTACCGGGGAGCTGTTTTTT
CDR3 protein: CASSLESMTRATGELFF

clone size: NA
CDR3 length: 13
J gene: TRBJ2-5
D gene: NA
V gene: TRBV27
CDR3 DNA: TGTGCCAGCAGTTTACACAATTTAGAGACCCAGTACTTC
CDR3 protein: CASSLHNLETQYF

clone size: once
CDR3 length: 16
J gene: TRBJ2-7
D gene: NA
V gene: TRBV9
CDR3 DNA: TGTGCCAGCAGCGCCCGGGGTGGAGGGGAGTCCTACGAGCAGTACTTC
CDR3 protein: CASSARGGGESYEQYF

clone size: NA
CDR3 length: 13
J gene: TRBJ1-2
D gene: NA
V gene: TRBV4-3
CDR3 DNA: TGCGCCAGCAGCCTCGGGACCATCTATGGCTACACCTTC
CDR3 protein: CASSLGTIYGYTF

clone size: few
CDR3 length: 15
J gene: TRBJ1-1
D gene: NA
V gene: TRBV5-1
CDR3 DNA: TGCGCCAGCAGCCCGACGGCTATCATGAACACTGAAGCTTTCTTT
CDR3 protein: CASSPTAIMNTEAFF

clone size: NA
CDR3 length: 17
J gene: TRBJ2-1
D gene: TRBD1
V gene: TRBV5-1
CDR3 DNA: TGCGCCAGCAGCTCGTTCAGGGGGCCTAGATACAACAATGAGCAGTTCTTC
CDR3 protein: CASSSFRGPRYNNEQFF